Sequencing of this T cell receptor beta chain was carried out in a study of T cell responses to AZD1222 COVID-19 vaccine. Germline values: CDR1 KGHSH, CDR2 LQKENI. The CDR3 is 15 amino acids. With 6 bases removed from V and 0 bases from J, the gap between germline ends came to 12 bases. This clone was observed a few times. Repertoires were generated with immunoSEQ multiplex PCR, while TCRdb's copy carries only in-frame clones and drops some. Of approximately 100,000 clones in the sample, about 86% are singletons; the top ten hold 1.4%. The clonotype originates from an adult in good health. The sequenced sample was peripheral blood, obtained on day 0 of AZD1222 vaccination. The chain uses TRBV18 and TRBJ1-3; D possibly corresponds to TRBD1 (5 bases). Here the CDR3 reads CASSYRQLSGNTIYF. The CDR3, as DNA: TGTGCCAGCTCGTACCGACAGCTCTCTGGAAACACCATATATTTT.